This T cell receptor (beta chain) derives from a study of blood T cell repertoires in COVID-19. Study summary: The analysed material was cDNA or gDNA that came from T cells, B-cell-depleted T cells, or PBMCs.

Germline V gives CDR1 KGHSH, CDR2 LQKENI. The CDR3 is 14 residues long. The trim removed 5 bases at V and 3 bases at J, leaving 6 bases unmatched. Clones were sequenced by immunoSEQ multiplex PCR, and TCRdb holds only the in-frame ones, with some missing. The sample contains 310,000 or so clones, around nine tenths of which appear only once. Donors in Cohort 3 counted as recovered after two negative PCRs, clearance, or symptom resolution. Sequenced input: PBMCs or T cells enriched from blood (not recorded which). The chain links TRBV18 to TRBJ1-1; TRBD1 matches 7 bases. The sequence was collected from a woman in her 30s who had recovered from COVID-19. Here the CDR3 reads CASSSKQGYTEAFF. The CDR3 DNA follows: TGTGCCAGCTCATCTAAACAGGGGTACACTGAAGCTTTCTTT.